These 29 T cell receptor beta chains share one sample of origin, sequenced in a study of metastatic and nonmetastatic thyroid tumors. The entire patient cohort was treatment-naive prior to thyroid surgery. TCRdb redid the clone calls on the PCR reads using MiXCR. Among about 22,000 clones listed, under 30% were seen once. Material: blood. The source is a male donor with papillary thyroid cancer or a benign thyroid nodule (not recorded which). Some clones in this sample may be carry-over from other donors' samples.

This clone was detected many times. CDR3 nucleotide sequence: TGCGCCAGCAGCGCGGGGGTGGGAGAGACCCAGTACTTC. Translated, it gives CASSAGVGETQYF. The J gene is TRBJ2-5, the V gene TRBV5-1, with 7 bases identical to TRBD2. Germline trimming cut 4 bases from V and 4 bases from J; bases unmatched to any gene: 4. The CDR3 contains 13 residues. The V gene's germline CDR1 is SGHRS and CDR2 YFSETQ.

A remark on this clone: A junction end diverges from the germline sequence, so it may reflect a read error. The chain has TRBV10-2 and TRBJ2-5; 7 bases align to TRBD2. CDR1 is WSHSY and CDR2 is SAAADI in the germline V gene. The CDR3 has 15 amino acids. In nucleotides, the CDR3 is TGCGCCAGCAGTGAGTCGAACCGAGGGCGGGAGACACAGTACTTC. Residues: CASSESNRGRETQYF.

V usage is TRBV6-1 and J usage is TRBJ1-5, with 9 positions matching TRBD1. The CDR3 loop spans 17 amino acids. J lost 2 bases, V lost 5 bases, and 10 bases had no gene match. CDR1 and CDR2 from the germline V gene are MNHNS and SASEGT. Here the CDR3 reads CASSRDRAGGGNQPQHF. DNA for the CDR3: TGTGCCAGCAGTCGGGACAGGGCCGGCGGGGGCAATCAGCCCCAGCATTTT.

The chain employs TRBV30 and TRBJ2-3, with D perhaps TRBD2 (5 bases). Germline V gives CDR1 GTSNPN, CDR2 SVGIG (reference sequence). Trimming removed 2 bases from V and 6 bases from J, with 12 bases in between. CDR3 size: 13 residues. CDR3 DNA sequence: TGTGCCTGGAGTCTTGGGTCGGGGGATACGCAGTATTTT. Encoded protein: CAWSLGSGDTQYF. The complete variable domain, with remaining parts taken from reference TRBV30 and TRBJ2-3, reads SQTIHQWPATLVQPVGSPLSLECTVEGTSNPNLYWYRQAAGRGLQLLFYSVGIGQISSEVPQNLSASRPQDRQFILSSKKLLLSDSGFYLCAWSLGSGDTQYFGPGTRLTVL.

This clone was seen at least ten times. The sample carries other DNA sequences with the same CDR3. This chain connects TRBV28 to TRBJ2-7; no firm D call. Trimming stripped 6 bases from V and 6 bases from J, with 12 bases between. The CDR3 covers 12 residues. Germline lookup yields CDR1 MDHEN and CDR2 SYDVKM. The CDR3 sequence is CASSTTSTEQYF. CDR3 DNA: TGTGCCAGCAGCACCACCTCTACCGAGCAGTACTTC.

At least ten counts were recorded for this clone. The chain joins TRBV20-1 to TRBJ1-3; no firm D call. The CDR3 length is 14 residues. Per the germline V gene, CDR1 is DFQATT and CDR2 is SNEGSKA (reference sequence). Trimming removed 0 bases at V and 0 bases at J, with 6 bases between. CDR3 sequence: CSARDVSSGNTIYF. The CDR3 nucleotides are TGCAGTGCTAGAGATGTAAGCTCTGGAAACACCATATATTTT.

This clone was picked up many times. The rearrangement links TRBV19 to TRBJ2-6; a weak D match, TRBD2 (5 bases). This CDR3 has 15 amino acids. V lost 4 bases and J lost 3, with 10 bases in between. Germline lookup yields CDR1 LNHDA and CDR2 SQIVND (reference sequence). CDR3 nucleotides: TGTGCCAGTAGTACCCGGGGTAGTGGGGCCAACGTCCTGACTTTC. It yields the protein CASSTRGSGANVLTF.

This clone turned up a few times. The CDR3, as DNA: TGTGCCAGCAGCTGGACCGGGAGCAAAATCTGGACCCAGTACTTC. Protein: CASSWTGSKIWTQYF. The chain joins TRBV13 to TRBJ2-5; tentative D call: TRBD2 (6 bases). Germline V gene lookup returns CDR1 PRHDT and CDR2 FYEKMQ (reference sequence). This CDR3 spans 15 amino acids. The V end lost 4 bases, the J end lost 7 bases, and 19 bases lay between the germline ends. Full variable domain (remainder filled in from reference TRBV13 and TRBJ2-5): AAGVIQSPRHLIKEKRETATLKCYPIPRHDTVYWYQQGPGQDPQFLISFYEKMQSDKGSIPDRFSAQQFSDYHSELNMSSLELGDSALYFCASSWTGSKIWTQYFGPGTRLLVL.

This clone was counted ten times or more. The chain is built from TRBV9 and TRBJ2-1; D is uncertain. The CDR3 is made up of 15 amino acids. Per germline, CDR1 SGDLS and CDR2 YYNGEE. The germline V and J ends were trimmed by 3 bases and 8 bases, with 18 bases remaining between them. DNA of the CDR3: TGTGCCAGCAGCGCCTCCGTAGGCCATCGGGATGAGCAGTTCTTC. Protein: CASSASVGHRDEQFF.

The table lists this clone with many counts. The chain couples TRBV11-2 to TRBJ1-3; D gene ambiguous. The CDR3 loop spans 13 amino acids. The V gene's germline CDR1 is SGHAT and CDR2 FQNNGV. V lost 1 base to trimming and J lost 4 bases, with 5 bases between them. The CDR3 DNA is TGTGCCAGCAGCTTAGTTTTGGGAAACACCATATATTTT. It translates to CASSLVLGNTIYF.

V usage is TRBV4-2 and J usage is TRBJ2-7, with 7 nucleotides matching TRBD1. The CDR3 runs 16 residues. Germline values: CDR1 LGHNA, CDR2 YNFKEQ. V shed 9 bases, J shed 3 bases, and the junction held 17 bases outside the gene matches. CDR3 in DNA: TGTGCCAGTCGATTTGTCTTTAAAGGACAGGACTACGAGCAGTACTTC. Its translation: CASRFVFKGQDYEQYF.

The CDR3 sequence is CASSLGGQGPAKNIQYF. As DNA, the CDR3 is TGTGCCAGCAGCTTAGGGGGACAGGGCCCAGCCAAAAACATTCAGTACTTC. The chain has TRBV7-8 and TRBJ2-4; 9 bases agree with TRBD1. After removal of 1 base from V and 0 bases from J, the junction contained 4 bases not matched to a gene. Germline V lookup: CDR1 SGHVS, CDR2 FQNEAQ. This CDR3 is built from 17 residues. Together with reference TRBV7-8 and TRBJ2-4, the CDR3 gives the full variable domain: GAGVSQSPRYKVAKRGQDVALRCDPISGHVSLFWYQQALGQGPEFLTYFQNEAQLDKSGLPSDRFFAERPEGSVSTLKIQRTQQEDSAVYLCASSLGGQGPAKNIQYFGAGTRLSVL.

This clone showed up many times. This sequence joins TRBV6-4 and TRBJ2-2, with 7 bases matching TRBD1. V lost 3 bases, J lost 4 bases, and 5 bases stayed unmatched. From germline, CDR1 is MRHNA and CDR2 SNTAGT. The CDR3 covers 15 residues. This CDR3 is CASSDLPGGTGELFF. The CDR3, as DNA: TGTGCCAGCAGTGATTTACCAGGGGGCACCGGGGAGCTGTTTTTT.

The rearrangement links TRBV5-1 to TRBJ2-7, with 12 bases that match TRBD2. V lost 0 bases, J lost 4 bases, and 8 bases stayed unmatched. The length of the CDR3 is 17 residues. Germline values: CDR1 SGHRS, CDR2 YFSETQ. The CDR3 nucleotides read TGCGCCAGCAGCTTGGTAGGGCTAGCGGGAGGGCCATACGAGCAGTACTTC. This encodes CASSLVGLAGGPYEQYF.

There are a few counts of this clone. This chain connects TRBV24-1 to TRBJ2-5, with 8 positions matching TRBD1. Germline CDR1 is KGHDR and CDR2 is SFDVKD. The trim removed 4 bases at V and 5 bases at J, leaving 11 bases unmatched. This CDR3 region has 16 residues. CDR3 sequence (DNA): TGTGCCACCAGTGACCACCTCTCAGGGGGCGGCGAGACCCAGTACTTC. Translating it yields CATSDHLSGGGETQYF.

This clone occurred many times. The chain is built from TRBV10-3 and TRBJ2-5, with D possibly being TRBD2 (5 bases). Trimming removed 6 bases from V and 10 bases from J, with 15 bases in between. The CDR3 covers 12 residues. CDR1 ENHRY and CDR2 SYGVKD come from the germline V gene. The CDR3 spells CAISDNPDFQYF. The CDR3 DNA is TGTGCCATCAGCGACAACCCGGACTTCCAGTACTTC.

The table lists this clone with many counts. Other DNA sequences in this specimen translate into the identical CDR3. This chain connects TRBV7-9 to TRBJ1-1; 9 positions match TRBD1. The germline V gene has CDR1 SEHNR and CDR2 FQNEAQ (reference sequence). The ends lost 6 bases at V and 3 bases at J; junction bases unmatched: 5. There are 14 residues in the CDR3. The CDR3 sequence is CASRVTGGDTEAFF. The DNA for the CDR3 is TGTGCCAGCAGGGTGACAGGGGGAGACACTGAAGCTTTCTTT.

This clone was seen at least ten times. The J gene is TRBJ2-7, the V gene TRBV28; D not resolved. Germline values: CDR1 MDHEN, CDR2 SYDVKM. The CDR3 is 14 amino acids. Deletions cut 5 bases from V and 0 bases from J, with 11 bases between. CDR3 in amino acids: CASSPSHGSYEQYF. DNA of the CDR3: TGTGCCAGCAGTCCCTCACACGGCTCCTACGAGCAGTACTTC.

This clone was found many times. This specimen includes other DNA sequences encoding the same CDR3. The chain couples TRBV12-3 or TRBV12-4 to TRBJ1-2; 10 bases are a match to TRBD1. This CDR3 is 18 amino acids long. The V segment lost 2 bases and the J segment 3 bases; nucleotides outside the gene matches: 12. For the CDR3, the DNA is TGTGCCAGCAGTTTATCCGGGACAGGGGCCGGAGGGGACTATGGCTACACCTTC. It yields the protein CASSLSGTGAGGDYGYTF.

Regarding this clone: An end of the junction differs from the germline gene, which may be a read error. The chain links TRBV19 to TRBJ2-7, with 9 bases fitting TRBD2. Germline assignment: CDR1 LNHDA and CDR2 SQIVND (reference sequence). The CDR3 consists of 15 residues. CDR3 bases: TGTGCTAGTAGTCTAAGACTAGCGGTAGCCTACGAGCAGTACTTC. As protein: CASSLRLAVAYEQYF.

This clone was detected only a few times. This chain uses TRBV6-1 with TRBJ1-2; tentatively, D is TRBD1 (5 bases). This CDR3 region has 13 residues. The V end lost 7 bases, the J end lost 1 base, and 10 bases lay between the germline ends. Germline V gene data show CDR1 as MNHNS and CDR2 as SASEGT. CDR3 region: CASKEGFNYGYTF. The CDR3, as DNA: TGTGCCAGCAAGGAGGGGTTTAACTATGGCTACACCTTC.

This clone appeared a few times. This may arise from a read error, as a much more abundant clone is one base away. This rearrangement joins TRBV2 to TRBJ2-5, with D perhaps given as TRBD1 or TRBD2 (5 bases each). The CDR3 consists of 13 residues. Trimming removed 9 bases at V and 4 bases at J, with 15 bases between. Germline values: CDR1 SNHLY, CDR2 FYNNEI. Written as DNA, the CDR3 is TGTGCCAGAGTCCGGGGCAGAGGAGAGACCCAGTACTTC. It is translated as CARVRGRGETQYF.

The sample holds one count of this clone. This chain uses TRBV18 with TRBJ2-1, with 10 positions matching TRBD1. Trimming cost V 0 bases and J 8 bases; bases outside gene matches: 4. CDR3 size: 15 residues. Germline-derived CDR1 and CDR2 are KGHSH and LQKENI. CDR3 DNA: TGTGCCAGCTCACCACCGGGGACAGGGGCCGATGAGCAGTTCTTC. Translation gives CASSPPGTGADEQFF.

Many counts were recorded for this clone. CDR3 in amino acids: CATSGERGPYNEQFF. CDR3 nucleotide sequence: TGTGCCACCAGTGGTGAGCGGGGCCCATACAATGAGCAGTTCTTC. J is TRBJ2-1 and V is TRBV24-1; 7 nucleotides agree with TRBD2. V shed 5 bases and J 4 bases; nucleotides not matched to a gene: 7. CDR1 and CDR2 (germline): KGHDR, SFDVKD. The CDR3 consists of 15 residues.

This clone occurred many times. The chain couples TRBV5-1 to TRBJ2-1; TRBD1 agrees at 9 bases. This CDR3 is built from 16 residues. Germline V gene data show CDR1 as SGHRS and CDR2 as YFSETQ. V gave up 3 bases and J gave up 9 bases; unmatched junction bases: 13. CDR3: CASSYAPGQGPSEQFF. The CDR3 nucleotides are TGCGCCAGCAGCTACGCCCCGGGACAGGGCCCAAGTGAGCAGTTCTTC.

This sequence joins TRBV11-3 and TRBJ2-1; D unclear. V was shortened by 0 bases and J by 4 bases, with 7 bases between the two germline ends. This CDR3 contains 14 residues. CDR1 and CDR2 from the germline V gene are SGHNT and YENEEA. CDR3 sequence (DNA): TGTGCCAGCAGCTTAGATTCGGGTTACAATGAGCAGTTCTTC. Protein: CASSLDSGYNEQFF. Full variable domain (rest looked up from reference TRBV11-3 and TRBJ2-1): EAGVVQSPRYKIIEKKQPVAFWCNPISGHNTLYWYLQNLGQGPELLIRYENEEAVDDSQLPKDRFSAERLKGVDSTLKIQPAELGDSAVYLCASSLDSGYNEQFFGPGTRLTVL.

In its sample, this clone was seen a few times. The chain combines TRBV10-3 with TRBJ2-1; 7 bases agree with TRBD1. Unmatched junction bases numbered 0, after V lost 0 bases and J lost 10 bases. The CDR3 loop spans 12 amino acids. Looked up from germline, CDR1 is ENHRY and CDR2 is SYGVKD. CDR3 sequence: CAISESGQEQFF. The CDR3 DNA follows: TGTGCCATCAGTGAGTCGGGACAGGAGCAGTTCTTC.

This clone was detected ten times or more. This rearrangement joins TRBV19 to TRBJ2-2, with 8 bases fitting TRBD1. Trimming cost V 3 bases and J 5 bases; bases outside gene matches: 5. Germline CDR1 reads LNHDA; CDR2 reads SQIVND (reference sequence). CDR3 length: 15 amino acids. CDR3 sequence: CASSIPDRETGELFF. In nucleotides, the CDR3 is TGTGCCAGTAGTATCCCGGACAGGGAAACCGGGGAGCTGTTTTTT.

This clone came up many times. This chain links TRBV29-1 with TRBJ2-7; maybe TRBD2 (5 bases). Looked up from germline, CDR1 is SQVTM and CDR2 is ANQGSEA. Trimming cost V 4 bases and J 3 bases, with 10 bases left between them. The CDR3 consists of 12 residues. CDR3 in amino acids: CSVVSSYYEQYF. CDR3 bases: TGCAGCGTTGTATCTAGCTACTACGAGCAGTACTTC.